The 21 T cell receptor beta chains presented below share a single source sample, sequenced in a study of shared clonotypes between healthy human individuals. Generated by immunoSEQ multiplex PCR, the TCRdb table keeps only in-frame clones and is missing some. The data show around 2.1 million clones, about 93% seen once. Naive CD8 cells were CD45RO-negative, positively selected for CCR7, excluding terminally differentiated effector memory CD45RA+ cells. The sample comprised naive CD8+ T cells from PBMCs. The receptor set was obtained from a man between 18 and 35 years old in good health. Some clones in this sample may be carry-over from other donors' samples.

The chain is built from TRBV19 and TRBJ1-1; possibly TRBD1 for D (5 bases). The length of the CDR3 is 14 residues. V lost 6 bases and J 4 bases, leaving 15 bases between the germline ends. CDR1 LNHDA and CDR2 SQIVND come from the germline V gene (reference sequence). CDR3 bases: TGTGCCAGTAGGGACATTCCCTTACCCACTGAAGCTTTCTTT. It is translated as CASRDIPLPTEAFF. Drawing the rest from reference TRBV19 and TRBJ1-1, the complete variable domain is DGGITQSPKYLFRKEGQNVTLSCEQNLNHDAMYWYRQDPGQGLRLIYYSQIVNDFQKGDIAEGYSVSREKKESFPLTVTSAQKNPTAFYLCASRDIPLPTEAFFGQGTRLTVV.

The CDR3 DNA follows: TGTGCCAGCAGCCAAGACGACAGGGGCGCCTACAATGAGCAGTTCTTC. It codes for CASSQDDRGAYNEQFF. J is TRBJ2-1 and V is TRBV14; 8 positions match TRBD1. The CDR3 is made up of 16 amino acids. V was clipped by 0 bases and J by 2 bases; unmatched bases: 3. Looked up from germline, CDR1 is SGHDN and CDR2 is FVKESK.

The chain is built from TRBV4-1 and TRBJ2-5; TRBD1 is a possible D gene (5 bases). V was cut by 4 bases and J by 5 bases, with 11 bases left in between. Per the germline V gene, CDR1 is MGHRA and CDR2 is YSYEKL. The CDR3 is made up of 13 amino acids. Here the CDR3 reads CASSRDPGETQYF. The CDR3 DNA sequence: TGCGCCAGCAGCCGGGATCCAGGGGAGACCCAGTACTTC.

The chain links TRBV30 to TRBJ2-4, with 8 bases lining up with TRBD2. The CDR3 is 16 residues long. From germline, CDR1 is GTSNPN and CDR2 SVGIG (reference sequence). V shed 2 bases, J shed 3 bases, and the junction held 9 bases outside the gene matches. CDR3 sequence: CAWSPPFSGNKNIQYF. The CDR3, as DNA: TGTGCCTGGAGTCCCCCCTTTAGCGGGAACAAAAACATTCAGTACTTC.

The genes are TRBV9 and TRBJ2-5; D is perhaps TRBD1 (5 bases). CDR1 and CDR2 from the germline V gene are SGDLS and YYNGEE. Trimming removed 0 bases from V and 1 base from J, with 10 bases in between. This CDR3 is built from 15 residues. The CDR3 loop reads CASSVEWGSQETQYF. Written as DNA, the CDR3 is TGTGCCAGCAGCGTAGAGTGGGGCAGCCAAGAGACCCAGTACTTC.

In the case of this clone: This specimen includes other DNA sequences encoding the same CDR3. This chain connects TRBV7-9 to TRBJ2-4, with 8 bases fitting TRBD2. This CDR3 spans 14 amino acids. V trimming: 3 bases; J trimming: 5 bases; junction bases outside the gene matches: 3. Germline V gene lookup returns CDR1 SEHNR and CDR2 FQNEAQ (reference sequence). The CDR3 loop is CASSLGTRENIQYF. CDR3 DNA sequence: TGTGCCAGCAGCTTGGGGACTAGAGAAAACATTCAGTACTTC.

J is TRBJ2-2 and V is TRBV19, with D unclear. Trimming removed 4 bases from V and 3 bases from J, with 6 bases in between. Germline CDR1 LNHDA, CDR2 SQIVND (reference sequence). The CDR3 loop spans 13 amino acids. The CDR3 DNA follows: TGTGCCAGTAGTACAGAATACACCGGGGAGCTGTTTTTT. This sequence encodes CASSTEYTGELFF.

This sequence joins TRBV6-5 and TRBJ2-7; maybe TRBD1 (5 bases). CDR3 length: 10 residues. Trimming took off 11 bases at V and 3 bases at J, with 8 bases between the two ends. CDR1 and CDR2 (germline): MNHEY, SVGAGI. The CDR3 is CAVGVYEQYF. CDR3 sequence (DNA): TGTGCCGTAGGGGTCTACGAGCAGTACTTC.

V usage is TRBV6-6 and J usage is TRBJ2-1, with TRBD1 matching over 9 bases. Trimming at V came to 6 bases and at J to 7 bases, leaving 10 bases not matched to a gene. The germline V gene has CDR1 MNHNY and CDR2 SVGAGI (reference sequence). The CDR3 extends over 15 amino acids. DNA of the CDR3: TGTGCCAGCAGCCCCGGGACAGGGAGTAGGAATGAGCAGTTCTTC. Amino acids: CASSPGTGSRNEQFF.

The J gene is TRBJ2-7, the V gene TRBV5-6, with TRBD2 as a possible D gene (5 bases). The CDR3 extends over 14 amino acids. The V and J ends lost 0 bases and 3 bases respectively, with 10 bases between them. Germline loops: CDR1 SGHDT, CDR2 YYEEEE. CDR3 in DNA: TGTGCCAGCAGCTTGGGTGCTAGCTTCTACGAGCAGTACTTC. Translated: CASSLGASFYEQYF.

Concerning this clone itself: This CDR3 is also generated by other DNA sequences in the sample. J is TRBJ2-5 and V is TRBV29-1; TRBD2 matches at 7 bases. The CDR3 is 14 residues long. Germline V gene sequence: CDR1 SQVTM, CDR2 ANQGSEA. With 5 bases clipped from V and 3 bases from J, the junction kept 9 bases outside the gene matches. The chain's CDR3 is CSVPTGGRKETQYF. The CDR3 nucleotides read TGCAGCGTTCCGACGGGGGGTCGGAAAGAGACCCAGTACTTC.

The chain carries TRBV10-3 and TRBJ2-2; D could derive from TRBD1 or TRBD2 (5 bases each). CDR1 is ENHRY and CDR2 is SYGVKD in the germline V gene. V shed 3 bases and J shed 0 bases, with 11 bases lying between them. The CDR3 has 16 residues. The CDR3 bases are TGTGCCATCAGTGACCCCGGGGCGGCGAACACCGGGGAGCTGTTTTTT. Its protein is CAISDPGAANTGELFF.

The V call is TRBV5-6, the J call TRBJ2-1; D possibly corresponds to TRBD1 (6 bases). Germline V gene lookup returns CDR1 SGHDT and CDR2 YYEEEE. The CDR3 length is 14 residues. Trimming removed 4 bases at V and 5 bases at J, with 13 bases between. The DNA of the CDR3 is TGTGCCAGCAGCGCAAGGGACACCGACAATGAGCAGTTCTTC. This translates into CASSARDTDNEQFF.

This chain uses TRBV4-1 with TRBJ2-1, with a tentative D call TRBD1 (5 bases). The germline CDR1 and CDR2 sequences are MGHRA and YSYEKL. CDR3 length: 16 residues. The V gene lost 0 bases and the J gene lost 3 bases, with 12 bases spanning the gap. Here the CDR3 reads CASSQDRRASYNEQFF. The CDR3 DNA reads TGCGCCAGCAGCCAAGACCGCAGGGCGAGCTACAATGAGCAGTTCTTC.

V is TRBV2 and J is TRBJ2-3; TRBD2 aligns across 12 bases. CDR1 and CDR2 from the germline V gene are SNHLY and FYNNEI. The V and J ends lost 6 bases and 3 bases, in that order; junction bases with no gene match: 16. The CDR3 is 19 amino acids. CDR3 sequence reads: CASSALLAGGPGGTDTQYF. The CDR3, as DNA: TGTGCCAGCAGCGCGCTTCTAGCGGGAGGGCCTGGAGGAACAGATACGCAGTATTTT.

In the case of this clone: Other DNA sequences in the same sample also yield this CDR3. The chain couples TRBV9 to TRBJ2-1; possible D gene TRBD1, 6 bases. Germline CDR1 is SGDLS and CDR2 is YYNGEE. Trimming stripped 0 bases from V and 5 bases from J, with 9 bases between. This CDR3 contains 14 residues. The chain's CDR3 is CASSVGGLDNEQFF. The CDR3 region has the DNA TGTGCCAGCAGCGTAGGGGGGCTGGACAATGAGCAGTTCTTC.

This chain uses TRBV21-1 with TRBJ1-2. TRBV21-1 is a recognized pseudogene. This CDR3 has 13 amino acids. In DNA, the CDR3 is TGTGCCAGCAGCATGGGACTCGTCTATGGCTACACCTTC. Translating it yields CASSMGLVYGYTF.

V is TRBV28 and J is TRBJ2-1; a possible D gene is TRBD1 (6 bases). The CDR3 has 17 amino acids. Trimming left V 4 bases short and J 4 bases short, with 20 bases between. Germline-derived CDR1 and CDR2 are MDHEN and SYDVKM. CDR3 amino acids: CASSSYTHLTGYNEQFF. The CDR3 region has the DNA TGTGCCAGCAGTTCCTATACCCACCTGACAGGTTACAATGAGCAGTTCTTC.

This CDR3 is CATHLTSHNEQFF. Here the CDR3 DNA reads TGTGCCACCCACCTGACTAGCCACAATGAGCAGTTCTTC. The chain joins TRBV5-4 to TRBJ2-1; 7 bases fit TRBD2. Germline CDR1 SGHNT, CDR2 YYREEE (reference sequence). V trimming: 9 bases; J trimming: 5 bases; junction bases outside the gene matches: 8. CDR3 length equals 13 residues.

The chain couples TRBV4-1 to TRBJ2-1, with 9 bases lining up with TRBD2. After removal of 6 bases from V and 5 bases from J, the junction contained 8 bases not matched to a gene. Per the germline V gene, CDR1 is MGHRA and CDR2 is YSYEKL. This CDR3 is built from 15 residues. This CDR3 reads CASRETSGPHNEQFF. For the CDR3, the DNA is TGCGCCAGCAGAGAGACTAGCGGTCCGCACAATGAGCAGTTCTTC.

The V and J genes are TRBV19 and TRBJ1-3, with D hard to call. This CDR3 contains 14 residues. Trimming cost V 3 bases and J 0 bases, with 6 bases left between them. Germline CDR1 LNHDA, CDR2 SQIVND (reference sequence). CDR3 bases: TGTGCCAGTAGTATGGTGCTCTCTGGAAACACCATATATTTT. It yields the protein CASSMVLSGNTIYF.